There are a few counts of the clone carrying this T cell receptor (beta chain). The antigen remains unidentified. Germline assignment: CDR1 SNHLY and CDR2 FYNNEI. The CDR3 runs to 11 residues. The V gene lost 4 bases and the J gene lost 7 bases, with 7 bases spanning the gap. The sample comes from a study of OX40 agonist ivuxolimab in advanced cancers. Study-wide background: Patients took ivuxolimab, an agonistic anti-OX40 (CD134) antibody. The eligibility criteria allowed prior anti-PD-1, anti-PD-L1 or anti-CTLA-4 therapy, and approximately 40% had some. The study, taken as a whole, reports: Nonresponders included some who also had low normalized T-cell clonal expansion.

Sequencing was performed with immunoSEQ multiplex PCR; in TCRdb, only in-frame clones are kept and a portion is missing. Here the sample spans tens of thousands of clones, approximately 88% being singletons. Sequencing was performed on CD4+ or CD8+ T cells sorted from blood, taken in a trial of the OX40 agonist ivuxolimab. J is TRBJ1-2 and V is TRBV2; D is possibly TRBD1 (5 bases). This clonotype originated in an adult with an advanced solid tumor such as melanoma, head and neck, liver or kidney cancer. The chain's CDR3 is CASSGGVGYTF. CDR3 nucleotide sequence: TGTGCCAGCAGTGGAGGGGTTGGCTACACCTTC.